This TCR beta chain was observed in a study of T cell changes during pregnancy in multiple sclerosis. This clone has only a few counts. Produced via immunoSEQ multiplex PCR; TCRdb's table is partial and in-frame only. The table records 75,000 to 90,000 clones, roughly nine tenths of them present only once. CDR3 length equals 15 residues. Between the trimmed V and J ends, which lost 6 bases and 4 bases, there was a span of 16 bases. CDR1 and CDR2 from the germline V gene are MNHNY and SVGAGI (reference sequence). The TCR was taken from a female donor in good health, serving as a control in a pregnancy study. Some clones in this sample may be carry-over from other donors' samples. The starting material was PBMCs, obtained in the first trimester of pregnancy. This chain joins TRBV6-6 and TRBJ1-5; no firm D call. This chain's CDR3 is CASSIGVRGNQPQHF. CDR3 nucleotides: TGTGCCAGCAGCATCGGGGTTCGTGGGAATCAGCCCCAGCATTTT.